This passage covers 6 T cell receptor beta chains from one sample sequenced in a study of blood T cells in healthy people across ages (dated by TCRdb to between 2014 and 2016). Library creation used 5' RACE. Instrument used: Illumina HiSeq 2500. The second PCR ran for about 6 to 12 cycles and used a J-beta primer mix along with a sample-barcoded 5' primer. TCRdb itself trimmed the public reads at Q25 with fastp, ran MiXCR and retained productive beta chains. A single entry per CDR3 protein holds the most common genes and DNA from its merged rows. Within this sample are some 690,000 distinct CDR3 sequences, with about a fifth of them counted one time only. Roughly a fifth of the sample belongs to the ten largest clones. The sample comprised blood. These receptors were taken from a man between 65 and 85 years old in good health.

This clonotype was picked up many times. Possible read error: a much larger clone is one base away. This chain joins TRBV13 and TRBJ2-5; D is undetermined. CDR3 length: 11 residues. With 2 bases removed from V and 5 bases from J, the gap between germline ends came to 3 bases. Germline CDR1 and CDR2: PRHDT and FYEKMQ (reference sequence). The CDR3 nucleotides read TGTGCCAGCAGCTTATTCGAGACCCAGTACTTC. Translated: CASSLFETQYF.

The chain is built from TRBV6-5 and TRBJ2-7; D not resolved. V lost 6 bases, J lost 5 bases, and 11 bases lay in between. This CDR3 has 12 residues. Germline V gives CDR1 MNHEY, CDR2 SVGAGI. In nucleotides, the CDR3 is TGTGCCAGCAGATCCCCCTTGGACGAGCAGTACGTC. It yields the protein CASRSPLDEQYV.

This clonotype was seen more than once but under ten times. V gene TRBV20-1 combines with J gene TRBJ2-1; TRBD2 agrees at 7 bases. The CDR3 runs to 15 residues. CDR1 is DFQATT and CDR2 is SNEGSKA in the germline V gene (reference sequence). The trim removed 3 bases at V and 0 bases at J, leaving 5 bases unmatched. The CDR3 spells CSASGRGSSYNEQFF. In DNA form, the CDR3 reads TGCAGTGCTAGTGGGCGGGGGAGCTCCTACAATGAGCAGTTCTTC.

This clonotype was picked up a small number of times. The chain has TRBV7-6 and TRBJ2-3; no firm D call. CDR1 is SGHVS, CDR2 FNYEAQ, per germline. With 1 base removed from V and 6 bases from J, the gap between germline ends came to 11 bases. This CDR3 is built from 14 residues. The CDR3 DNA reads as TGTGCCAGCAGCTTAGAGAGACTGCGGGATACGCAGTATTTT. This encodes CASSLERLRDTQYF.

This clonotype was detected once. The chain links TRBV7-2 to TRBJ2-3, with 8 bases matching TRBD1. The CDR3 consists of 16 residues. The V segment lost 3 bases and the J segment 1 base; nucleotides outside the gene matches: 6. Germline V gene data show CDR1 as SGHTA and CDR2 as FQGNSA. This CDR3 reads CASSLRGQAGTDTQYF. The CDR3 DNA reads TGTGCCAGCAGCTTGAGGGGACAGGCCGGCACAGATACGCAGTATTTT.

This clonotype has just a few counts. The CDR3 DNA follows: TGTGCCAGCAGCACAAGGTTTAACACTGAAGCTTTCTTT. Amino acid sequence: CASSTRFNTEAFF. The V gene is TRBV12-3 or TRBV12-4, the J gene TRBJ1-1; D is uncertain. There are 13 residues in the CDR3. Trimming took 6 bases from V and 2 from J, leaving 10 bases between them.